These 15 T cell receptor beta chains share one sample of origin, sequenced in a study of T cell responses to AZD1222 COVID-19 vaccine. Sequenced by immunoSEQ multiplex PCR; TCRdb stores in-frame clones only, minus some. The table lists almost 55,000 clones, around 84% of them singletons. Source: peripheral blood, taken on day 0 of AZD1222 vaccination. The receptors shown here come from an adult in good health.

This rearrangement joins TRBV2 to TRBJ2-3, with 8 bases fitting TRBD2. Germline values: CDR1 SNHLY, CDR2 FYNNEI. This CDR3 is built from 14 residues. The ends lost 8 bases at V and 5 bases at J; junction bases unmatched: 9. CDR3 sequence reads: CASLREGLKDTQYF. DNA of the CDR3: TGTGCCAGCCTCCGGGAGGGCCTAAAAGATACGCAGTATTTT.

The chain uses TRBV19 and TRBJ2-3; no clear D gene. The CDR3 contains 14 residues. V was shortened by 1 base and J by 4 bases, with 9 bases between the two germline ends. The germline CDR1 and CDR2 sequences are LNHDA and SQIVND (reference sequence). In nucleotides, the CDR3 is TGTGCCAGTAGTATAGGACTTGCTGCAGATACGCAGTATTTT. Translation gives CASSIGLAADTQYF.

This CDR3 is CASRRQGGSNQPQHF. As DNA, the CDR3 is TGTGCCAGCAGAAGACAGGGGGGATCGAATCAGCCCCAGCATTTT. This chain links TRBV2 with TRBJ1-5, with 9 bases fitting TRBD1. V shed 6 bases and J 4 bases; nucleotides not matched to a gene: 7. CDR3 size: 15 residues. Germline-derived CDR1 and CDR2 are SNHLY and FYNNEI.

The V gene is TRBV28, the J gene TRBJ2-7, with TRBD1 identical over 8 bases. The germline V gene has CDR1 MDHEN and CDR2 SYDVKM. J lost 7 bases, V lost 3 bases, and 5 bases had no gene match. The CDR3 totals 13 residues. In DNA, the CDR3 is TGTGCCAGCAGTTTCTCAGGGGGCTGGGAGCAGTACTTC. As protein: CASSFSGGWEQYF.

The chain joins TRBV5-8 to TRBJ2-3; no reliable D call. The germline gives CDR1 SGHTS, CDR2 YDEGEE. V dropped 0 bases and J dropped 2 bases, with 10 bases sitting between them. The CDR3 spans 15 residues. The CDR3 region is CASSLEWSITDTQYF. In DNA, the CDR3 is TGTGCCAGCAGCTTGGAATGGTCCATCACAGATACGCAGTATTTT.

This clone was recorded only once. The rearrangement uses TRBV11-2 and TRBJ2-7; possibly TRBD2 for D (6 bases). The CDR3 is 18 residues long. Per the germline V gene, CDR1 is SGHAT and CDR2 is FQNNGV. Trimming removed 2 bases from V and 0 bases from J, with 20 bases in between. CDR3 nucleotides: TGTGCCAGCAGCTTATACCGGGGGTTGGCAGGAAGCTCCTACGAGCAGTACTTC. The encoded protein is CASSLYRGLAGSSYEQYF. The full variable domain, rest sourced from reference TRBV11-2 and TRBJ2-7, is EAGVAQSPRYKIIEKRQSVAFWCNPISGHATLYWYQQILGQGPKLLIQFQNNGVVDDSQLPKDRFSAERLKGVDSTLKIQPAKLEDSAVYLCASSLYRGLAGSSYEQYFGPGTRLTVT.

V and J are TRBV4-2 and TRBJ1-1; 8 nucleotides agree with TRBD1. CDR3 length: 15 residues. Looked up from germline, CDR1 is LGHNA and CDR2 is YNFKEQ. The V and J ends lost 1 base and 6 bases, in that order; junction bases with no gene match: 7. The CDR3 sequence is CASSQGGTGGPEAFF. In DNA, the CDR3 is TGTGCCAGCAGCCAAGGGGGAACAGGGGGGCCTGAAGCTTTCTTT.

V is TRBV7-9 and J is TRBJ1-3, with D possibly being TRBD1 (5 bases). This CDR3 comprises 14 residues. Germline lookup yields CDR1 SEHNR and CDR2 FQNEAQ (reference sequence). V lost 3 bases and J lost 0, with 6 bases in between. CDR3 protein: CASSLGRSGNTIYF. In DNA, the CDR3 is TGTGCCAGCAGCTTGGGGCGCTCTGGAAACACCATATATTTT.

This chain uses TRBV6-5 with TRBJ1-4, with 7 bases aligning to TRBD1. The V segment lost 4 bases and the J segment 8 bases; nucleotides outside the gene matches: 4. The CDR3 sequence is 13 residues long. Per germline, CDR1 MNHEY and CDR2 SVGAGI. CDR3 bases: TGTGCCAGCAGTTTTCAGGGGGACGAAAAACTGTTTTTT. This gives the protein CASSFQGDEKLFF.

The CDR3 protein is CASSQEQYSNQPQHF. In DNA form, the CDR3 reads TGCGCCAGCAGCCAAGAACAGTATAGCAATCAGCCCCAGCATTTT. The chain links TRBV4-1 to TRBJ1-5, with D uncertain. The CDR3 sequence is 15 residues long. Trimming shortened V by 0 bases and J by 0 bases, and 6 bases separated the two germline ends. The germline CDR1 and CDR2 sequences are MGHRA and YSYEKL.

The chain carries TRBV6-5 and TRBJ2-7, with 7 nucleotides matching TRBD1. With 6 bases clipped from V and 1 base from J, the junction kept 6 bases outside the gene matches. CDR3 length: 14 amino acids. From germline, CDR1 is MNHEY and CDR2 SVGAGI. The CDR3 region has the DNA TGTGCCAGCAGGCGGACAGGAGATTCCTACGAGCAGTACTTC. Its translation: CASRRTGDSYEQYF.

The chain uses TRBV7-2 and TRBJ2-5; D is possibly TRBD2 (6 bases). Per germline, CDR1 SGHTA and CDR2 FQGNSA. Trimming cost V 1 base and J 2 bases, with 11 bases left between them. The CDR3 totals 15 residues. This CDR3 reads CASSLVWGGQETQYF. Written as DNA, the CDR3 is TGTGCCAGCAGCTTAGTGTGGGGAGGACAAGAGACCCAGTACTTC. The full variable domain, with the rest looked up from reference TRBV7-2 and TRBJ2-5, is GAGVSQSPSNKVTEKGKDVELRCDPISGHTALYWYRQSLGQGLEFLIYFQGNSAPDKSGLPSDRFSAERTGGSVSTLTIQRTQQEDSAVYLCASSLVWGGQETQYFGPGTRLLVL.

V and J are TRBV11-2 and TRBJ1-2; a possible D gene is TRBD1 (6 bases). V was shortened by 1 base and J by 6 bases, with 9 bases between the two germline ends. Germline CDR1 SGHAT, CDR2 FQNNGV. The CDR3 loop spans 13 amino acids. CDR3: CASSLGTAHGYTF. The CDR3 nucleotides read TGTGCCAGCAGCTTAGGGACAGCCCATGGCTACACCTTC.

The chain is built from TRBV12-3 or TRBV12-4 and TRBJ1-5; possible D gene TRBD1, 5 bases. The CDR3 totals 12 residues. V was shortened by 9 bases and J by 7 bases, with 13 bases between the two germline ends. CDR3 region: CARGGEGQPQHF. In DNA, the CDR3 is TGTGCCAGAGGAGGGGAGGGGCAGCCCCAGCATTTT.

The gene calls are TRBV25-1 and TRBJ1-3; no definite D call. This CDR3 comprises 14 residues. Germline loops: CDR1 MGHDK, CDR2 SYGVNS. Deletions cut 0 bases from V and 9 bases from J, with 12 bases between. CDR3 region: CASSEYAVGATIYF. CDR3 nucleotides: TGTGCCAGCAGTGAATATGCAGTGGGAGCCACCATATATTTT. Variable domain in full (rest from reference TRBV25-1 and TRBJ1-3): EADIYQTPRYLVIGTGKKITLECSQTMGHDKMYWYQQDPGMELHLIHYSYGVNSTEKGDLSSESTVSRIRTEHFPLTLESARPSHTSQYLCASSEYAVGATIYFGEGSWLTVV.